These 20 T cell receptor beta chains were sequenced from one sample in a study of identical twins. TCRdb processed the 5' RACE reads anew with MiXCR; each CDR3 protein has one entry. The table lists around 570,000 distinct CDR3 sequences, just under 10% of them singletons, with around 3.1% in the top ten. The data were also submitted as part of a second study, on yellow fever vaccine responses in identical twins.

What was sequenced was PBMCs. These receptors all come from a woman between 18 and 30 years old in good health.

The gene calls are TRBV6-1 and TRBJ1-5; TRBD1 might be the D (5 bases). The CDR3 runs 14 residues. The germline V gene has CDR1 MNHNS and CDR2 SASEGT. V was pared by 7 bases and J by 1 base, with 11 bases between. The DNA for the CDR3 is TGTGCCAGCACAACAGGTCTGAGCAATCAGCCCCAGCATTTT. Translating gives CASTTGLSNQPQHF.

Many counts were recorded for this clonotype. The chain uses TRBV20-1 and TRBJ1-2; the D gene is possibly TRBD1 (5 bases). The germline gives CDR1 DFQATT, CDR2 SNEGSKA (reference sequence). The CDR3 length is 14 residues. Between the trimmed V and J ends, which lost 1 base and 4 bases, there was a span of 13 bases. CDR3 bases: TGCAGTGCTAGAGTAGTCCAGGGACGCTATGGCTACACCTTC. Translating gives CSARVVQGRYGYTF.

Here the CDR3 reads CSVSVVGNTIYF. CDR3 nucleotide sequence: TGCAGCGTTTCCGTGGTCGGAAACACCATATATTTT. J is TRBJ1-3 and V is TRBV29-1; D is unclear. The CDR3 is made up of 12 amino acids. Germline lookup yields CDR1 SQVTM and CDR2 ANQGSEA. Trimming cost V 5 bases and J 4 bases, with 9 bases left between them.

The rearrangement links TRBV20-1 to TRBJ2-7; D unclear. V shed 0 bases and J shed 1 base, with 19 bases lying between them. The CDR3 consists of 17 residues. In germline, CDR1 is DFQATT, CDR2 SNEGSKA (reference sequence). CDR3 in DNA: TGCAGTGCTAGAGATTCGAAGTACCCTCACATTTCCTACGAGCAGTACTTC. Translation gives CSARDSKYPHISYEQYF.

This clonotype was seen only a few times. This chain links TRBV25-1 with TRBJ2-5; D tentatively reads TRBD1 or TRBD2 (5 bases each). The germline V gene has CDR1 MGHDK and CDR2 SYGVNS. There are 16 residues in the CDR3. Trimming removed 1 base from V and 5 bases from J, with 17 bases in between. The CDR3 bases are TGTGCCAGCAGTGAATCCCGGGACGCCGGTCGGGAGACCCAGTACTTC. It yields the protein CASSESRDAGRETQYF.

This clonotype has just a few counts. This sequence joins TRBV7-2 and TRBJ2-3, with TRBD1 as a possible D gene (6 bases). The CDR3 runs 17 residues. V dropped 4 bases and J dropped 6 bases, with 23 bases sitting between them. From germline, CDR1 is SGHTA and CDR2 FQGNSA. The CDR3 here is CASSSVVGAAGADTQYF. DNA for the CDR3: TGTGCCAGCAGCTCAGTTGTGGGGGCGGCTGGTGCGGATACGCAGTATTTT.

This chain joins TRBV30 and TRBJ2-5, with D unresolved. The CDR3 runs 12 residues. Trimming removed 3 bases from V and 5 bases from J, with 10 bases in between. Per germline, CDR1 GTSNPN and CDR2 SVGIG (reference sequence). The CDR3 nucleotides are TGTGCCTGGAGGCTAGTGGGGGAGACCCAGTACTTC. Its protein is CAWRLVGETQYF.

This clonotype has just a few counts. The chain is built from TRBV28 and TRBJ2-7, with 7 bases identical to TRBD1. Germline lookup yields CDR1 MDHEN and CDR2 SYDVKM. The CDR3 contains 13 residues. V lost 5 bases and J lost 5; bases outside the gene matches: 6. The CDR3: CASSTGAWDEQYF. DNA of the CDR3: TGTGCCAGCAGTACAGGGGCTTGGGACGAGCAGTACTTC.

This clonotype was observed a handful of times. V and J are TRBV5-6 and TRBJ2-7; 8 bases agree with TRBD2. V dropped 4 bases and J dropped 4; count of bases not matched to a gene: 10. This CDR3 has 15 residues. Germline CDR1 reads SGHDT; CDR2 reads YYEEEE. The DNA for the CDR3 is TGTGCCAGCAGCCTCCTAAGCGGGGGCTTTTACGAGCAGTACTTC. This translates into CASSLLSGGFYEQYF.

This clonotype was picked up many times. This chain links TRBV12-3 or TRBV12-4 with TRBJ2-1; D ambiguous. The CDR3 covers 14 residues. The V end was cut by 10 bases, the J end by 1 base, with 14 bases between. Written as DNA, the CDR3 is TGTGCCATTCTCCCGGATGGGTCCTACAATGAGCAGTTCTTC. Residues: CAILPDGSYNEQFF.

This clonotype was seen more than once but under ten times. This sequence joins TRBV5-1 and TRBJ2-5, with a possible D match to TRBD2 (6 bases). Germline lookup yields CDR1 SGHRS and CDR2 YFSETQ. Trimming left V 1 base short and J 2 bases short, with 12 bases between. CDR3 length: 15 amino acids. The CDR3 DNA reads TGCGCCAGCAGCTTGACTAGCAGGCGGCAAGAGACCCAGTACTTC. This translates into CASSLTSRRQETQYF.

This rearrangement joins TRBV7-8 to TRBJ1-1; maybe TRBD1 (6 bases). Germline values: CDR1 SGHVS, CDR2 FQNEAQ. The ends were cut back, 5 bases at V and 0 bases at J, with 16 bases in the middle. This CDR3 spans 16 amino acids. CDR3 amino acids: CASSHHRERMNTEAFF. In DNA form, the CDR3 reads TGTGCCAGCAGCCACCACAGGGAAAGGATGAACACTGAAGCTTTCTTT.

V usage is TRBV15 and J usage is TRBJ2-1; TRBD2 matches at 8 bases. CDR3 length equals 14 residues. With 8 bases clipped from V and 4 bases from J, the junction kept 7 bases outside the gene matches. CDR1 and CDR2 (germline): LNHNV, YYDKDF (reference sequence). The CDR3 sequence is CATGRGGGYNEQFF. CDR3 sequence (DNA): TGTGCCACCGGGAGGGGCGGGGGGTACAATGAGCAGTTCTTC.

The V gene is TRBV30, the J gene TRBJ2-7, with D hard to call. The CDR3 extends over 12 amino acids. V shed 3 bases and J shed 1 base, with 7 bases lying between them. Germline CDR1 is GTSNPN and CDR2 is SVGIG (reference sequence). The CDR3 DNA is TGTGCCTGGAGCCTTGAATCCTACGAGCAGTACTTC. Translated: CAWSLESYEQYF.

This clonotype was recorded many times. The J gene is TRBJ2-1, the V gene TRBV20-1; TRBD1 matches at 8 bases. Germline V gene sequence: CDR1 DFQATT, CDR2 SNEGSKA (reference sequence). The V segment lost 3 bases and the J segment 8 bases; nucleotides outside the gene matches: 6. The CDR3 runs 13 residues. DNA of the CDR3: TGCAGTGCTAGTTGGGGACAGGATTATGAGCAGTTCTTC. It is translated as CSASWGQDYEQFF.

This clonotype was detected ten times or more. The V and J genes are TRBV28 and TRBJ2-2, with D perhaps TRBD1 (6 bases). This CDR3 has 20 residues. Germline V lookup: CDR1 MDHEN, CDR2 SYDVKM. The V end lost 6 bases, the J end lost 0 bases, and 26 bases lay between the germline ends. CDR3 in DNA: TGTGCCAGCAGCCCCATTGCATCCGGGACAAACACAACGAACACCGGGGAGCTGTTTTTT. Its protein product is CASSPIASGTNTTNTGELFF.

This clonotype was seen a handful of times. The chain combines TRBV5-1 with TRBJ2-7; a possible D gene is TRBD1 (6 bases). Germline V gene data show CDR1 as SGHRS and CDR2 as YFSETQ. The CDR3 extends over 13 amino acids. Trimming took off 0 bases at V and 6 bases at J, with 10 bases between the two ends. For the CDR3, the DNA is TGCGCCAGCAGCTTGGACAGGGTCGGCGAGCAGTACTTC. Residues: CASSLDRVGEQYF.

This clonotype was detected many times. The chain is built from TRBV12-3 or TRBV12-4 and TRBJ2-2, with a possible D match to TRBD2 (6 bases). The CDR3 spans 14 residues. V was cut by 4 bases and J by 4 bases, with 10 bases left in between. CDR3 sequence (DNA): TGTGCCAGCAGTTCTCTGGGGGGCACCGGGGAGCTGTTTTTT. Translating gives CASSSLGGTGELFF.

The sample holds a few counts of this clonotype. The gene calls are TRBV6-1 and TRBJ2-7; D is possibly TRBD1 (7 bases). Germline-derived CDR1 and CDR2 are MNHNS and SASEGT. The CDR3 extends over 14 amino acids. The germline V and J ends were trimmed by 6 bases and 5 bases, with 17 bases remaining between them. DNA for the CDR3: TGTGCCAGCAGCCTTCCAGGAGGGGGCAACGAGCAGTACTTC. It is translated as CASSLPGGGNEQYF.

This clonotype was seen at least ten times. The CDR3 loop is CASSLRRGQLYNEQFF. In DNA form, the CDR3 reads TGTGCCAGCAGTTTAAGGCGGGGCCAACTCTACAATGAGCAGTTCTTC. This chain connects TRBV12-3 or TRBV12-4 to TRBJ2-1, with a possible D match to TRBD2 (6 bases). Deletions cut 2 bases from V and 3 bases from J, with 14 bases between. The CDR3 is 16 amino acids.